This T cell receptor (beta chain) emerged from a study of CD8+ T cells in alopecia areata. About the research overall: Treated patients took oral tofacitinib at 5 to 10 mg twice daily.

cDNA prepared by RNA extraction and subsequent reverse transcription served as the template for sequencing. Profiling relied on immunoSEQ multiplex PCR, and the TCRdb table lists in-frame clones only, not all of them. The sample consists of some 170,000 clones, around 64% of them appearing once. Comments on this clone: Its antigen is unidentified.

Findings of the study overall: Resident alphabeta T cells of normal skin are also sequenced in scalp samples.

Germline V gene lookup returns CDR1 LGHNA and CDR2 YNFKEQ. The CDR3 consists of 13 residues. V was shortened by 1 base and J by 7 bases, with 8 bases between the two germline ends. Alopecia areata patients provided lesional scalp punch biopsies and peripheral blood, both collected for the study. Sorted out of PBMCs were CD4+ T cells and CD8+ T cells. Sequenced material: CD8+ T cells sorted from blood, taken at week 0. The receptor was isolated from a human donor with alopecia areata. The chain recombines TRBV4-2 with TRBJ2-1; unclear D gene. CDR3 coding DNA: TGTGCCAGCAGCCAAGTAATGGGGAATGAGCAGTTCTTC. It specifies CASSQVMGNEQFF.